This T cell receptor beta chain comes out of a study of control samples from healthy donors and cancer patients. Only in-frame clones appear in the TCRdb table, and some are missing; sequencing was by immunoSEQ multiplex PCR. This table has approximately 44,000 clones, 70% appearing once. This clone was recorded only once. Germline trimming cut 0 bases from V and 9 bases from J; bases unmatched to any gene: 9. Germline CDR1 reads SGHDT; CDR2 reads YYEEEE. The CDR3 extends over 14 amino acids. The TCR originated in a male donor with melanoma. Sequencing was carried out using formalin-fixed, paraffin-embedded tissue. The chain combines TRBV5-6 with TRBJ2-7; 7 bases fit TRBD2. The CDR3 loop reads CASSLAARPSGQYF. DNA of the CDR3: TGTGCCAGCAGCTTGGCAGCCAGACCTAGCGGGCAGTACTTC.